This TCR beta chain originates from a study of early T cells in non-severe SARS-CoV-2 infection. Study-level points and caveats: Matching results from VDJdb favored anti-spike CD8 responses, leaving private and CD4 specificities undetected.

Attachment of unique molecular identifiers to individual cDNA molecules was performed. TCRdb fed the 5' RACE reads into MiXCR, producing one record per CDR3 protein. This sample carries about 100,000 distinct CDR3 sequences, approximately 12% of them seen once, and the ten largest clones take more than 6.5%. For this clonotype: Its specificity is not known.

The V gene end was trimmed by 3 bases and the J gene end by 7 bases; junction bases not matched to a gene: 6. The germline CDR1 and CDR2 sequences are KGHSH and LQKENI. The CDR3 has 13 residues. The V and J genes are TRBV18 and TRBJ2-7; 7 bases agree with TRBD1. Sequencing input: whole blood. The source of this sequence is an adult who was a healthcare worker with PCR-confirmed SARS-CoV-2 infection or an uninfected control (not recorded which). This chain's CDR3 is CASSPDRLGEQYF. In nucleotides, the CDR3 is TGTGCCAGCTCACCGGACAGGTTAGGGGAGCAGTACTTC.